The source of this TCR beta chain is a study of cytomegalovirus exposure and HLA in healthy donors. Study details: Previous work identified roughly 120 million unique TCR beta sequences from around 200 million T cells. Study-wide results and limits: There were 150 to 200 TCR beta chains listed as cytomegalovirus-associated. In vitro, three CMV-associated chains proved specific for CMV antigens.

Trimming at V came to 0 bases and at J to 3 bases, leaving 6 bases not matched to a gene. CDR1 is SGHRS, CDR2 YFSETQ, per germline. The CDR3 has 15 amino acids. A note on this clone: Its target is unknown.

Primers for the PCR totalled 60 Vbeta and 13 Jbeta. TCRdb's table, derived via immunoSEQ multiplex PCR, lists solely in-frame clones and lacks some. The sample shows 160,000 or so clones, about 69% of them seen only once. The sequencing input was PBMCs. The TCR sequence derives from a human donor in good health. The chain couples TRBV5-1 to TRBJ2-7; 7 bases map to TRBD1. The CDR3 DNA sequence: TGCGCCAGCAGCTTGGTCGACAGGGTCCTCTACGAGCAGTACTTC. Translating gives CASSLVDRVLYEQYF.